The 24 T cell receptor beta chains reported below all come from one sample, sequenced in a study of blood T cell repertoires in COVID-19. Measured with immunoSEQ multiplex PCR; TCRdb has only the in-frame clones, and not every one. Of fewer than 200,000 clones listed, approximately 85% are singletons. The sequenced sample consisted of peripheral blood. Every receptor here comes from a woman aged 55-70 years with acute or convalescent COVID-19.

Here the CDR3 reads CASSHSGGAGQDSGANVLTF. CDR3 nucleotides: TGTGCCAGCTCACACTCGGGGGGAGCGGGCCAAGACTCTGGGGCCAACGTCCTGACTTTC. The chain couples TRBV18 to TRBJ2-6; 7 bases map to TRBD2. This CDR3 has 20 residues. CDR1 KGHSH and CDR2 LQKENI come from the germline V gene. V shed 4 bases, J shed 0 bases, and the junction held 15 bases outside the gene matches.

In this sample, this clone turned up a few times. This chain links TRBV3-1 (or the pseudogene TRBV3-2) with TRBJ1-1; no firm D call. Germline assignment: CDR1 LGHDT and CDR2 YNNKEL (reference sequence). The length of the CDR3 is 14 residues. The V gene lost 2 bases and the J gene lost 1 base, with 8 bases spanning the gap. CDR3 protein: CASSQLPENTEAFF. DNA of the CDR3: TGTGCCAGCAGCCAATTGCCAGAGAACACTGAAGCTTTCTTT.

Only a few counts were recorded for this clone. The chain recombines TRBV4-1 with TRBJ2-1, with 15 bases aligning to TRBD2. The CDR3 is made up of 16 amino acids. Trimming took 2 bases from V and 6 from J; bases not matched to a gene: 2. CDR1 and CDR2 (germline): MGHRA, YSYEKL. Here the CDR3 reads CASSQRTSGRANEQFF. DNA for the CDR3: TGCGCCAGCAGCCAACGGACTAGCGGGAGGGCCAATGAGCAGTTCTTC.

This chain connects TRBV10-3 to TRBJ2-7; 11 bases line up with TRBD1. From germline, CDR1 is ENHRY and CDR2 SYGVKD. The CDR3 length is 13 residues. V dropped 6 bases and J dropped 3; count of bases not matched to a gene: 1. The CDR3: CAISGTGGYEQYF. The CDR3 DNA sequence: TGTGCCATCAGCGGGACAGGGGGCTACGAGCAGTACTTC.

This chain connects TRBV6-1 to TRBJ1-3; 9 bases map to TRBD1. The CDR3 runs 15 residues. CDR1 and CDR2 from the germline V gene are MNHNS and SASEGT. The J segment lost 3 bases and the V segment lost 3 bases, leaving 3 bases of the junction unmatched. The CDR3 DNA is TGTGCCAGCAGTGAGGGACAGGGAATTGGAAACACCATATATTTT. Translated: CASSEGQGIGNTIYF.

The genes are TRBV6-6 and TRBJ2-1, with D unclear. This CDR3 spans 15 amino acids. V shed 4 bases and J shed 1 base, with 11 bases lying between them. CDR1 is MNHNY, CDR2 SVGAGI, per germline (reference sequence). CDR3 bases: TGTGCCAGCAGTTCTTCTCTCGGGTCCTACAATGAGCAGTTCTTC. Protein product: CASSSSLGSYNEQFF.

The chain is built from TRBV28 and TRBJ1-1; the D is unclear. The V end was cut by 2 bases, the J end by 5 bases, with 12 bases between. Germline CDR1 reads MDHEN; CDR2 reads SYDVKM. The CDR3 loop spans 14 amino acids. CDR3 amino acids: CASSLQGRRTEAFF. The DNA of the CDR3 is TGTGCCAGCAGTTTACAAGGGAGAAGGACTGAAGCTTTCTTT.

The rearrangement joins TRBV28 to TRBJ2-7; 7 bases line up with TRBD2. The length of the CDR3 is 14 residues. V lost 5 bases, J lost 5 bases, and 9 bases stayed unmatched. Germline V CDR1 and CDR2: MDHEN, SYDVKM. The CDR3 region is CASSAGRETDEQYF. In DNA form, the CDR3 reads TGTGCCAGCAGTGCGGGGAGGGAAACAGACGAGCAGTACTTC.

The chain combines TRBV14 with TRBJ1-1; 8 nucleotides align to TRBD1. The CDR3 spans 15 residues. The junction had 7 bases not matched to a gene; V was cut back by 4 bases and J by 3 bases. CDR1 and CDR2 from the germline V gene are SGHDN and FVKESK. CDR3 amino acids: CASSPWTGWDTEAFF. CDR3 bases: TGTGCCAGCAGCCCTTGGACAGGGTGGGACACTGAAGCTTTCTTT.

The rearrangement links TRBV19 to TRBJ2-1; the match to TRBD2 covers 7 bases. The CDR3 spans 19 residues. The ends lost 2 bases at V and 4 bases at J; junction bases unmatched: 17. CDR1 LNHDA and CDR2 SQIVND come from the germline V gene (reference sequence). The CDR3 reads CASSIRTRFAQRGYNEQFF. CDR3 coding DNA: TGTGCCAGTAGTATAAGGACTAGATTCGCCCAGCGGGGTTACAATGAGCAGTTCTTC.

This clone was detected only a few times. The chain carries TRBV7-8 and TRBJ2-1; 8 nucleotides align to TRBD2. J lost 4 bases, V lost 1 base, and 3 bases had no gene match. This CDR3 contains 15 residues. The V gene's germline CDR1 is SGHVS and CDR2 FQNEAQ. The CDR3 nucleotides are TGTGCCAGCAGCTTAGGGGGGACTAGATACAATGAGCAGTTCTTC. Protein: CASSLGGTRYNEQFF.

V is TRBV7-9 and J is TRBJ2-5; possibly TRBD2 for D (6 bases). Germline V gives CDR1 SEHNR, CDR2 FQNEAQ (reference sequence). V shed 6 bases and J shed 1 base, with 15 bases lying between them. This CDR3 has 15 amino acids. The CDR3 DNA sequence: TGTGCCAGCAGTCTAGGAGGGGCCCGCCAAGAGACCCAGTACTTC. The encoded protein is CASSLGGARQETQYF.

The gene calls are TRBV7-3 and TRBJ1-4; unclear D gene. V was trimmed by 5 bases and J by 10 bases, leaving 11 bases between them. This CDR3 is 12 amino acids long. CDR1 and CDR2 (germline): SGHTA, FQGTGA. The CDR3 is CASSPSVGKLFF. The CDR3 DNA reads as TGTGCCAGCAGCCCATCGGTCGGAAAACTGTTTTTT.

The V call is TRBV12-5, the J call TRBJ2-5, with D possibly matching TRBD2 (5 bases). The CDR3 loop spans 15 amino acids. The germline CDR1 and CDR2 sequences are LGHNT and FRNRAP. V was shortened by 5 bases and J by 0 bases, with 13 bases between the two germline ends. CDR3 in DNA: TGTGCTAGTGGTAAAGGACTCCAGTACCAAGAGACCCAGTACTTC. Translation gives CASGKGLQYQETQYF.

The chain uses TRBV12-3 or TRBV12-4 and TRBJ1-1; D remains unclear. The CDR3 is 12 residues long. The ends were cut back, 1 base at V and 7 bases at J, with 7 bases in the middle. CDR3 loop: CASSLVAVEAFF. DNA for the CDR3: TGTGCCAGCAGTTTAGTTGCAGTTGAAGCTTTCTTT.

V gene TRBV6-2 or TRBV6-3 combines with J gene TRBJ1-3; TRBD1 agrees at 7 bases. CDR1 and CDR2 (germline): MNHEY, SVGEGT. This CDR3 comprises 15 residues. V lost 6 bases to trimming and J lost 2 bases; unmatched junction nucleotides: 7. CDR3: CASSRSTGPGNTIYF. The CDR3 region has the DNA TGTGCCAGCAGCCGTTCGACAGGGCCTGGAAACACCATATATTTT.

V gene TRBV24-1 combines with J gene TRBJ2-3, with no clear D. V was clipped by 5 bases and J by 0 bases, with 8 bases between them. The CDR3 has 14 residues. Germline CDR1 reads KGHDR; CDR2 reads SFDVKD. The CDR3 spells CATSAELSTDTQYF. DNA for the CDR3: TGTGCCACCAGTGCCGAGCTTAGCACAGATACGCAGTATTTT.

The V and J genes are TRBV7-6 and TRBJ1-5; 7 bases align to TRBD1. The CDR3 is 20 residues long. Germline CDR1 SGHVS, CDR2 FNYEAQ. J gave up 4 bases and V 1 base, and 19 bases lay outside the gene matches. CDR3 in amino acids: CASSLGAAGQNHMRNQPQHF. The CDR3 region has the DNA TGTGCCAGCAGCTTAGGGGCTGCGGGACAGAACCATATGAGAAATCAGCCCCAGCATTTT.

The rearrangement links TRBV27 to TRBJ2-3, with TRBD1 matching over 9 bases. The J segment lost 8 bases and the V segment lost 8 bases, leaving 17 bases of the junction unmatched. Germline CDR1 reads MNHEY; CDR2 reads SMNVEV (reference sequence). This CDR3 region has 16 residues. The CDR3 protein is CASSSWGTGLRGTQYF. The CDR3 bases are TGTGCCAGCTCATCCTGGGGGACAGGGCTCCGCGGTACGCAGTATTTT.

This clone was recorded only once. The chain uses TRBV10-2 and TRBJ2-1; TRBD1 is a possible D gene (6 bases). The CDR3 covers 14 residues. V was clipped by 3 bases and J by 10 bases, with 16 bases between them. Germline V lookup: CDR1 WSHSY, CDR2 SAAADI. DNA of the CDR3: TGCGCCAGCAGTGATTTTAGGTCAGGGGTCGAGCAGTTCTTC. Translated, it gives CASSDFRSGVEQFF.

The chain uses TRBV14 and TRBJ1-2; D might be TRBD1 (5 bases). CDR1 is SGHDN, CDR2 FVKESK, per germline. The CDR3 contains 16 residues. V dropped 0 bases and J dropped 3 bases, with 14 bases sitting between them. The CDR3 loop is CASSQDWGLGDYGYTF. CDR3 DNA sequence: TGTGCCAGCAGCCAAGATTGGGGACTGGGCGACTATGGCTACACCTTC.

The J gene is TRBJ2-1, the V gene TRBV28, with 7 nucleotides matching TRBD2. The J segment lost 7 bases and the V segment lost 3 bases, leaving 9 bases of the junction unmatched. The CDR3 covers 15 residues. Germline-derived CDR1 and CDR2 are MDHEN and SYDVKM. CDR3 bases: TGTGCCAGCAGTTTCCCTCTAGCGGCCTTGAATGAGCAGTTCTTC. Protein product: CASSFPLAALNEQFF.

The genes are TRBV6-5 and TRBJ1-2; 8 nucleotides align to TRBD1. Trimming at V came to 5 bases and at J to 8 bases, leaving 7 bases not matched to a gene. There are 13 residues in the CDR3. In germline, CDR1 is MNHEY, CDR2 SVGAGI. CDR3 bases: TGTGCCAGCAGTCCGACAGGGGTGAGGGGCTACACCTTC. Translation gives CASSPTGVRGYTF.

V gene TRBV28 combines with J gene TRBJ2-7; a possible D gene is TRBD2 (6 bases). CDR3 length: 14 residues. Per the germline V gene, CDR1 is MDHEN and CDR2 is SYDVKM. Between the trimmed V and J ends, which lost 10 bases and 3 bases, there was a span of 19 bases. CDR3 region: CATSTSWSGYEQYV. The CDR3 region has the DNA TGTGCCACCTCGACTAGTTGGTCCGGCTACGAGCAGTACGTC.